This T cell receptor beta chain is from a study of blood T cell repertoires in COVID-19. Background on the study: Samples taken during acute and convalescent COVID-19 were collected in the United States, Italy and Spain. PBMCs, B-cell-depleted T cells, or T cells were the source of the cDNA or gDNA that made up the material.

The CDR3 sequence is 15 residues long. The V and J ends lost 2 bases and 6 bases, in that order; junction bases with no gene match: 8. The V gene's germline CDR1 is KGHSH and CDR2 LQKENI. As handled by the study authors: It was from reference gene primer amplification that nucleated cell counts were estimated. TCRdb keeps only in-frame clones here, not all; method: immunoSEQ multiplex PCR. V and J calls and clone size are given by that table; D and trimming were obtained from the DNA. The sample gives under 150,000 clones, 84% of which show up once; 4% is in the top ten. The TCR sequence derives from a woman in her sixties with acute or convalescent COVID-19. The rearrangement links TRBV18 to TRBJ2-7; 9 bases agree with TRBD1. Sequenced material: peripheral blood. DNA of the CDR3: TGTGCCAGCTCACCAGGGGACCCGACAGGGGGCGAGCAGTACTTC. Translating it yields CASSPGDPTGGEQYF.